A selection of T cell receptor beta chains follows, all from one sample in a study of graft-versus-host responses after intestinal transplantation. The antigens for these receptors are not known. Produced via immunoSEQ multiplex PCR; TCRdb's table is partial and in-frame only. The top ten hold 0.45% to 0.65% of the sample, which has 100,000 to 120,000 clones, 85% to 95% seen once. Sequenced here: unstimulated CD8+ T cells sorted from spleen or lymph node cells, sampled before intestinal transplant. The receptors originated from a human donor who received an intestinal transplant. CDR3s include the opening cysteine and the closing phenylalanine or tryptophan. The order of the fields is clone size, CDR3 length, J gene, D gene, V gene, CDR3 protein, CDR3 DNA. The D gene is left open where the match is weak. Expanded clones are given a class, and other clones once, few, many or no size at all.

>-|12|TRBJ2-7|-|TRBV27
CASMGPSDEQYF
TGTGCCAGCATGGGACCCTCGGACGAGCAGTACTTC
>-|13|TRBJ2-3|-|TRBV2
CASRQSFTDTQYF
TGTGCCAGCAGACAGTCTTTCACAGATACGCAGTATTTT
>-|13|TRBJ2-7|-|TRBV27
CASSFGRTYEQYF
TGTGCCAGCAGTTTTGGCCGCACCTACGAGCAGTACTTC
>-|15|TRBJ2-2|TRBD2|TRBV6-1
CASSSGLAVTGELFF
TGTGCCAGCAGTTCGGGACTAGCGGTCACCGGGGAGCTGTTTTTT
>-|14|TRBJ2-7|-|TRBV28
CASSFAGTLWEQYF
TGTGCCAGCAGTTTCGCCGGGACCCTATGGGAGCAGTACTTC
>-|15|TRBJ2-2|TRBD1|TRBV15
CATSRDRDITGELFF
TGTGCCACCAGCAGGGACAGGGACATCACCGGGGAGCTGTTTTTT
>-|14|TRBJ1-1|-|TRBV15
CAAGGGGGNTEAFF
TGTGCCGCGGGGGGCGGGGGAGGAAACACTGAAGCTTTCTTT
>-|13|TRBJ2-1|-|TRBV4-1
CASSPGPSYQQFF
TGCGCCAGCAGCCCCGGCCCCTCTTATCAGCAGTTCTTC
>-|13|TRBJ2-5|-|TRBV9
CASSVQYQETQYF
TGTGCCAGCAGCGTACAATACCAAGAGACCCAGTACTTC
>-|16|TRBJ2-7|-|TRBV7-9
CASSSDLAVSAYEQYF
TGTGCCAGCAGCTCCGACCTGGCGGTTTCTGCGTACGAGCAGTACTTC
>once|12|TRBJ2-1|TRBD2|TRBV11-1
CASSSLAGEQFF
TGTGCCAGCAGCTCCCTAGCGGGAGAGCAGTTCTTC
>-|14|TRBJ2-2|-|TRBV5-4
CASSLWGYTGELFF
TGTGCCAGCAGCTTGTGGGGGTACACCGGGGAGCTGTTTTTT
>-|19|TRBJ2-1|-|TRBV11-2
CASSLDLTWHLSSYNEQFF
TGTGCCAGCAGCTTAGATCTAACGTGGCACCTTAGCTCCTACAATGAGCAGTTCTTC
>-|12|TRBJ1-1|-|TRBV6-5
CASTPPGVEAFF
TGTGCCAGCACTCCCCCCGGTGTTGAAGCTTTCTTT
>-|11|TRBJ2-1|-|TRBV11-2
CASSLGHEQFF
TGTGCCAGCAGCTTAGGGCATGAGCAGTTCTTC
>-|15|TRBJ2-3|-|TRBV19
CASSMGPSSTDTQYF
TGTGCCAGTAGTATGGGACCCTCTAGCACAGATACGCAGTATTTT
>-|15|TRBJ2-1|TRBD2|TRBV7-6
CASSWTSGAFNEQFF
TGTGCCAGCAGCTGGACTAGCGGGGCGTTCAATGAGCAGTTCTTC
>-|15|TRBJ2-7|TRBD2|TRBV6-1
CASSHTSGSSYEQYF
TGTGCCAGCAGTCATACTAGCGGGAGCTCCTACGAGCAGTACTTC
>-|18|TRBJ2-6|-|TRBV9
CASSSSAFPSSGANVLTF
TGTGCCAGCAGTTCTAGCGCTTTTCCGAGCTCTGGGGCCAACGTCCTGACTTTC
>-|11|TRBJ1-1|-|TRBV7-9
CASSFGPEAFF
TGTGCCAGCAGCTTTGGTCCTGAAGCTTTCTTT
>-|13|TRBJ2-1|TRBD2|TRBV19
CASSALAEDEQFF
TGTGCCAGTAGTGCACTAGCGGAGGATGAGCAGTTCTTC
>-|15|TRBJ2-1|TRBD2|TRBV6-1
CASSSGTSSYNEQFF
TGTGCCAGCAGTAGCGGGACCAGCTCCTACAATGAGCAGTTCTTC
>few|16|TRBJ2-3|-|TRBV14
CASSQGLLGVTDTQYF
TGTGCCAGCAGCCAAGGCCTTCTGGGGGTCACAGATACGCAGTATTTT
>-|15|TRBJ1-1|TRBD1|TRBV7-8
CASSPRDRGHTEAFF
TGTGCCAGCAGCCCCCGGGACAGGGGCCACACTGAAGCTTTCTTT
>-|13|TRBJ2-7|TRBD1|TRBV28
CATGRTGGYEQYF
TGTGCCACCGGGAGGACAGGGGGGTACGAGCAGTACTTC
>-|16|TRBJ1-2|TRBD1|TRBV10-3
CAISEPDRGMNYGYTF
TGTGCCATCAGTGAGCCAGACAGGGGGATGAACTATGGCTACACCTTC
>-|16|TRBJ2-7|TRBD1|TRBV7-3
CASSQIGGQGAYEQYF
TGTGCCAGCAGCCAAATCGGGGGACAGGGGGCCTACGAGCAGTACTTC